The 28 T cell receptor beta chains below all came from one sample that was sequenced in a study of identical twins. TCRdb re-called the 5' RACE reads through MiXCR, storing one row per CDR3 protein. Among a few hundred thousand distinct CDR3 sequences listed, about 13% were seen once. This sample also appeared in a second study, on yellow fever vaccine responses in identical twins.

Sequenced input: memory (CD45RO+) T cells sorted from blood. The receptors derive from a woman aged 18-29 years in good health.

This clonotype was recorded a few times. The CDR3, as DNA: TGTGCCAGCAGGGCTAGCGTAAACACCGGGGAGCTGTTTTTT. Translating it yields CASRASVNTGELFF. J is TRBJ2-2 and V is TRBV2, with D maybe TRBD2 (6 bases). The CDR3 totals 14 residues. V lost 6 bases to trimming and J lost 2 bases, with 10 bases between them. Germline V gene lookup returns CDR1 SNHLY and CDR2 FYNNEI.

This clonotype appeared a few times. The rearrangement joins TRBV7-2 to TRBJ2-1; D gene uncertain. The CDR3 is 12 amino acids. Trimming removed 4 bases at V and 10 bases at J, with 11 bases between. CDR1 SGHTA and CDR2 FQGNSA come from the germline V gene. CDR3 loop: CASSSHLGEQFF. DNA of the CDR3: TGTGCCAGCAGCTCGCATCTCGGGGAGCAGTTCTTC.

This clonotype was seen ten or more times. V and J are TRBV20-1 and TRBJ2-7; 9 bases map to TRBD1. The CDR3 runs to 12 residues. CDR1 is DFQATT, CDR2 SNEGSKA, per germline (reference sequence). Trimming at V came to 4 bases and at J to 5 bases, leaving 3 bases not matched to a gene. The chain's CDR3 is CSATRTGDEQYF. The CDR3 bases are TGCAGTGCTACCCGGACAGGGGACGAGCAGTACTTC.

Only a few counts were recorded for this clonotype. The chain couples TRBV3-1 to TRBJ2-5, with a possible D match to TRBD2 (5 bases). The V end was cut by 5 bases, the J end by 3 bases, with 10 bases between. CDR3 size: 13 residues. Germline V gene data show CDR1 as LGHDT and CDR2 as YNNKEL (reference sequence). CDR3 sequence reads: CASSARGEETQYF. The CDR3 region has the DNA TGTGCCAGCAGCGCTCGGGGAGAAGAGACCCAGTACTTC.

This clonotype was detected only a few times. The chain has TRBV7-2 and TRBJ2-3, with 9 positions matching TRBD1. V was clipped by 6 bases and J by 0 bases; unmatched bases: 7. Per the germline V gene, CDR1 is SGHTA and CDR2 is FQGNSA. The CDR3 sequence is 16 residues long. DNA of the CDR3: TGTGCCAGCAGACCTAACAGGGGGCTCAGCACAGATACGCAGTATTTT. This gives the protein CASRPNRGLSTDTQYF.

The chain uses TRBV2 and TRBJ2-2; tentatively, D is TRBD2 (5 bases). The CDR3 length is 14 residues. Germline V gives CDR1 SNHLY, CDR2 FYNNEI. The germline V and J ends were trimmed by 4 bases and 4 bases, with 10 bases remaining between them. CDR3 region: CASSGGPGTGELFF. The CDR3 bases are TGTGCCAGCAGTGGCGGGCCTGGCACCGGGGAGCTGTTTTTT.

This clonotype turned up a few times. This rearrangement joins TRBV9 to TRBJ2-2; D not resolved. This CDR3 spans 14 amino acids. Trimming shortened V by 4 bases and J by 0 bases, and 7 bases separated the two germline ends. Looked up from germline, CDR1 is SGDLS and CDR2 is YYNGEE. CDR3 sequence reads: CASSWEPNTGELFF. DNA of the CDR3: TGTGCCAGCAGCTGGGAACCGAACACCGGGGAGCTGTTTTTT.

This chain uses TRBV12-3 or TRBV12-4 with TRBJ2-2, with a tentative D call TRBD2 (5 bases). Deletions cut 1 base from V and 5 bases from J, with 11 bases between. There are 15 residues in the CDR3. Here the CDR3 DNA reads TGTGCCAGCAGTTTAGGTGGGAGTTTAACCGGGGAGCTGTTTTTT. As protein: CASSLGGSLTGELFF.

A few counts support this clonotype. The chain has TRBV9 and TRBJ1-1; D not resolved. Per the germline V gene, CDR1 is SGDLS and CDR2 is YYNGEE. V lost 2 bases and J 4 bases, leaving 9 bases between the germline ends. The CDR3 length is 13 residues. The CDR3: CASSVSLATEAFF. CDR3 bases: TGTGCCAGCAGCGTTAGTCTCGCCACTGAAGCTTTCTTT.

The sample holds a few counts of this clonotype. For the CDR3, the DNA is TGTGCCAGCCAACAGGCACAGAATACGCAGTATTTT. It translates to CASQQAQNTQYF. V usage is TRBV2 and J usage is TRBJ2-3; perhaps TRBD1 as D (5 bases). The CDR3 has 12 residues. V gave up 8 bases and J gave up 7 bases, with 13 bases separating them. Germline CDR1 SNHLY, CDR2 FYNNEI. The full variable domain, its missing parts supplied by reference TRBV2 and TRBJ2-3, is EPEVTQTPSHQVTQMGQEVILRCVPISNHLYFYWYRQILGQKVEFLVSFYNNEISEKSEIFDDQFSVERPDGSNFTLKIRSTKLEDSAMYFCASQQAQNTQYFGPGTRLTVL.

At least ten counts were recorded for this clonotype. The J gene is TRBJ2-7, the V gene TRBV7-2; D is uncertain. The CDR3 has 15 amino acids. The ends were cut back, 0 bases at V and 0 bases at J, with 9 bases in the middle. Germline CDR1 and CDR2: SGHTA and FQGNSA. For the CDR3, the DNA is TGTGCCAGCAGCTTAGCAGAGACGGCCTCCTACGAGCAGTACTTC. Its translation is CASSLAETASYEQYF.

This clonotype was picked up a small number of times. This chain links TRBV20-1 with TRBJ2-5, with a weak D call TRBD2 (5 bases). V was pared by 5 bases and J by 5 bases, with 9 bases between. The CDR3 runs 11 residues. From germline, CDR1 is DFQATT and CDR2 SNEGSKA (reference sequence). The CDR3 region has the DNA TGCAGTGCTGCCCGGGATGAGACCCAGTACTTC. Protein: CSAARDETQYF.

The chain recombines TRBV20-1 with TRBJ2-7; 9 bases agree with TRBD2. Germline CDR1 and CDR2: DFQATT and SNEGSKA (reference sequence). The V gene end was trimmed by 3 bases and the J gene end by 3 bases; junction bases not matched to a gene: 6. This CDR3 is 14 amino acids long. CDR3 bases: TGCAGTGCTAGGGTAGCGGGAGTTCTCTACGAGCAGTACTTC. Translating it yields CSARVAGVLYEQYF.

This clonotype occurred many times. This chain joins TRBV7-2 and TRBJ1-4; unclear D gene. The length of the CDR3 is 14 residues. The germline gives CDR1 SGHTA, CDR2 FQGNSA. The V end was cut by 5 bases, the J end by 7 bases, with 14 bases between. CDR3: CASSPQAGVEKLFF. The CDR3 DNA follows: TGTGCCAGCAGCCCCCAGGCGGGCGTTGAAAAACTGTTTTTT.

The V gene is TRBV7-2, the J gene TRBJ2-5; 8 nucleotides agree with TRBD2. Unmatched junction bases numbered 5, after V lost 1 base and J lost 4 bases. CDR1 is SGHTA, CDR2 FQGNSA, per germline. The CDR3 consists of 15 residues. This CDR3 reads CASSLDGGAVETQYF. CDR3 in DNA: TGTGCCAGCAGCTTAGACGGGGGGGCCGTAGAGACCCAGTACTTC.

The rearrangement uses TRBV30 and TRBJ2-1, with D unresolved. CDR3 size: 11 residues. Trimming shortened V by 2 bases and J by 13 bases, and 12 bases separated the two germline ends. CDR1 and CDR2 from the germline V gene are GTSNPN and SVGIG (reference sequence). CDR3 nucleotide sequence: TGTGCCTGGAGTCCGCCAGGCGTACAGTTCTTC. It encodes CAWSPPGVQFF.

J is TRBJ1-5 and V is TRBV6-4, with D tentatively TRBD1 (6 bases). The length of the CDR3 is 13 residues. V was cut by 3 bases and J by 6 bases, with 9 bases left in between. Germline CDR1 MRHNA, CDR2 SNTAGT. CDR3 sequence: CASSEGAGQPQHF. CDR3 coding DNA: TGTGCCAGCAGTGAGGGGGCAGGTCAGCCCCAGCATTTT.

This rearrangement joins TRBV25-1 to TRBJ2-5, with D possibly TRBD2 on 5 matching bases. The CDR3 is 14 residues long. V was shortened by 4 bases and J by 0 bases, with 9 bases between the two germline ends. CDR1 and CDR2 from the germline V gene are MGHDK and SYGVNS. The DNA of the CDR3 is TGTGCCAGCAGTGTGGCGGGTAACCAAGAGACCCAGTACTTC. Translation: CASSVAGNQETQYF. Together with reference TRBV25-1 and TRBJ2-5, the CDR3 gives the full variable domain: EADIYQTPRYLVIGTGKKITLECSQTMGHDKMYWYQQDPGMELHLIHYSYGVNSTEKGDLSSESTVSRIRTEHFPLTLESARPSHTSQYLCASSVAGNQETQYFGPGTRLLVL.

CDR3: CASSPHLAVQETQYF. CDR3 in DNA: TGTGCCAGCAGCCCGCACCTGGCAGTACAAGAGACCCAGTACTTC. The chain employs TRBV7-2 and TRBJ2-5; D unclear. Trimming stripped 5 bases from V and 2 bases from J, with 15 bases between. Per the germline V gene, CDR1 is SGHTA and CDR2 is FQGNSA. This CDR3 spans 15 amino acids.

A few counts support this clonotype. The chain joins TRBV10-1 to TRBJ1-2; D is ambiguous. V gave up 4 bases and J gave up 4 bases, with 10 bases separating them. Germline assignment: CDR1 WNHNN and CDR2 SYGVQD (reference sequence). The CDR3 loop spans 13 amino acids. For the CDR3, the DNA is TGCGCCAGCAGTGGTCAACGGGGCTATGGCTACACCTTC. Amino acids: CASSGQRGYGYTF.

This clonotype came up a few times. This chain uses TRBV6-4 with TRBJ2-1; TRBD1 matches at 10 bases. CDR1 is MRHNA, CDR2 SNTAGT, per germline. Trimming at V came to 8 bases and at J to 3 bases, leaving 7 bases not matched to a gene. The CDR3 spans 15 residues. The CDR3 DNA is TGTGCCAGCTCAGCAGGGACAGGGGACTACAATGAGCAGTTCTTC. This sequence encodes CASSAGTGDYNEQFF.

The rearrangement uses TRBV6-1 and TRBJ2-2, with a tentative D call TRBD2 (7 bases). The CDR3 sequence is 16 residues long. CDR1 and CDR2 (germline): MNHNS, SASEGT. V lost 4 bases to trimming and J lost 5 bases, with 17 bases between them. The CDR3 DNA reads TGTGCCAGCAGTGTAGGGGGGGTCCCAGGGACCGGGGAGCTGTTTTTT. Translation: CASSVGGVPGTGELFF.

V is TRBV20-1 and J is TRBJ2-5; 12 bases match TRBD2. Germline assignment: CDR1 DFQATT and CDR2 SNEGSKA (reference sequence). The CDR3 length is 15 residues. Trimming at V came to 2 bases and at J to 2 bases, leaving 3 bases not matched to a gene. The CDR3 protein is CSARSLAGGQETQYF. CDR3 coding DNA: TGCAGTGCTAGAAGTCTAGCGGGAGGGCAAGAGACCCAGTACTTC.

The chain uses TRBV6-1 and TRBJ2-2; TRBD1 matches 8 bases. Per the germline V gene, CDR1 is MNHNS and CDR2 is SASEGT. J lost 4 bases, V lost 6 bases, and 4 bases had no gene match. This CDR3 contains 14 residues. CDR3 region: CASRTGEATGELFF. The CDR3 DNA reads as TGTGCCAGCAGGACAGGGGAGGCCACCGGGGAGCTGTTTTTT.

The chain has TRBV7-2 and TRBJ1-5; possibly TRBD1 for D (5 bases). This CDR3 is built from 15 residues. V was clipped by 3 bases and J by 0 bases, with 9 bases between them. CDR1 SGHTA and CDR2 FQGNSA come from the germline V gene. CDR3 sequence (DNA): TGTGCCAGCAGCTTCAGGGATGCTAGCAATCAGCCCCAGCATTTT. As protein: CASSFRDASNQPQHF. The variable domain in full, completed from reference TRBV7-2 and TRBJ1-5, reads GAGVSQSPSNKVTEKGKDVELRCDPISGHTALYWYRQSLGQGLEFLIYFQGNSAPDKSGLPSDRFSAERTGGSVSTLTIQRTQQEDSAVYLCASSFRDASNQPQHFGDGTRLSIL.

This clonotype was found a few times. The chain is built from TRBV5-1 and TRBJ2-1; D uncertain. Trimming took 1 base from V and 6 from J, leaving 8 bases between them. This CDR3 spans 13 amino acids. The germline CDR1 and CDR2 sequences are SGHRS and YFSETQ. The CDR3 region is CASSLSAGNEQFF. CDR3 sequence (DNA): TGCGCCAGCAGCTTGTCAGCCGGCAATGAGCAGTTCTTC. Drawing the rest from reference TRBV5-1 and TRBJ2-1, the complete variable domain is KAGVTQTPRYLIKTRGQQVTLSCSPISGHRSVSWYQQTPGQGLQFLFEYFSETQRNKGNFPGRFSGRQFSNSRSEMNVSTLELGDSALYLCASSLSAGNEQFFGPGTRLTVL.

This clonotype was observed many times. J is TRBJ1-5 and V is TRBV12-3 or TRBV12-4; D perhaps matches TRBD1 (6 bases). Trimming cost V 5 bases and J 5 bases, with 13 bases left between them. This CDR3 contains 14 residues. CDR3 nucleotide sequence: TGTGCCAGCAGTATCACAGGGACGGATCAGCCCCAGCATTTT. Protein product: CASSITGTDQPQHF.

This clonotype has ten or more counts. The J gene is TRBJ2-7, the V gene TRBV10-3; D is ambiguous. The CDR3 is 12 amino acids. Germline values: CDR1 ENHRY, CDR2 SYGVKD. The germline V and J ends were trimmed by 6 bases and 6 bases, with 12 bases remaining between them. The CDR3 nucleotides are TGTGCCATCAGCGTCCTTCTGGGCGAGCAGTACTTC. This gives the protein CAISVLLGEQYF.